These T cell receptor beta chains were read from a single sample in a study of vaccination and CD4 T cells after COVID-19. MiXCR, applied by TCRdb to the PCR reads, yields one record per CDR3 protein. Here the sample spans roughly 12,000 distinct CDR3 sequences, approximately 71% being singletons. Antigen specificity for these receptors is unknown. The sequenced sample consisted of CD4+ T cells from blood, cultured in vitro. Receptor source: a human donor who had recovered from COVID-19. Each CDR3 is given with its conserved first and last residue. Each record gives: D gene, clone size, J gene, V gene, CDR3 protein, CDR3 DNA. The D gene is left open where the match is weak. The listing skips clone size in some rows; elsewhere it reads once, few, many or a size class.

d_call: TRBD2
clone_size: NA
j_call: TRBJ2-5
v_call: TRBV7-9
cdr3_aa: CASSYGTSGTETQYF
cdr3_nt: TGTGCCAGCAGCTACGGGACTAGCGGGACTGAGACCCAGTACTTC

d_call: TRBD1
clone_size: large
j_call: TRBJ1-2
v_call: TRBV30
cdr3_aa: CAYPRTGGNYGYTF
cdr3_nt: TGTGCCTACCCACGGACAGGGGGGAACTATGGCTACACCTTC

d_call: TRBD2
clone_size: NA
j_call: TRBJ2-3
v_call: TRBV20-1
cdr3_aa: CSAPINGLAGGSTDTQYF
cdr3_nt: TGCAGTGCTCCGATCAACGGACTAGCGGGAGGGTCCACAGATACGCAGTATTTT

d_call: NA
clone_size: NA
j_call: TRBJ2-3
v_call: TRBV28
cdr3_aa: CASTVRGGSTDTQYF
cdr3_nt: TGTGCCAGCACGGTACGAGGGGGAAGCACAGATACGCAGTATTTT

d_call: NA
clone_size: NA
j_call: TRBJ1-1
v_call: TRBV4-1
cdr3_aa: CASSQDGGGRTEAFF
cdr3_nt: TGCGCCAGCAGCCAAGATGGGGGGGGAAGGACTGAAGCTTTCTTT

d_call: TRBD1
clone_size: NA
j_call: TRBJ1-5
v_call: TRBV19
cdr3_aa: CASSRTGGVFSNQPQHF
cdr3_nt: TGTGCCAGTAGTCGGACAGGGGGAGTCTTTAGCAATCAGCCCCAGCATTTT

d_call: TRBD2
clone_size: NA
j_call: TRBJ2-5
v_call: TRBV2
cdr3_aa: CASTLGTSGRLGTQYF
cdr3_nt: TGTGCCAGCACACTGGGGACTAGCGGGAGGCTCGGGACCCAGTACTTC

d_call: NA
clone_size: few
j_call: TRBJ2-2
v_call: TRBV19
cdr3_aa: CASSIVRTGELFF
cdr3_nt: TGTGCCAGTAGTATAGTAAGAACCGGGGAGCTGTTTTTT

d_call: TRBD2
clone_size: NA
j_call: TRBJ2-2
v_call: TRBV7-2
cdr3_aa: CASSLVSSGRGTGELFF
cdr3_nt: TGTGCCAGCAGCTTAGTTTCTAGCGGGAGGGGAACCGGGGAGCTGTTTTTT

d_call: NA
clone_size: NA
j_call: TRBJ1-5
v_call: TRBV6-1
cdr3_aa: CASKHRDNVDQPQHF
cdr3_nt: TGTGCCAGCAAACACCGGGACAACGTCGATCAGCCCCAGCATTTT

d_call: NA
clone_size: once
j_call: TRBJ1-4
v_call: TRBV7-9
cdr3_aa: CASSTFRGNEKLFF
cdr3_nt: TGTGCCAGCAGTACTTTCCGGGGGAATGAAAAACTGTTTTTT

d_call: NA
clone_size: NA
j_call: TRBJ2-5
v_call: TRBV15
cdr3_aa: CATSRGTGMEETQYF
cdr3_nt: TGTGCCACCAGCAGAGGCACAGGGATGGAGGAGACCCAGTACTTC

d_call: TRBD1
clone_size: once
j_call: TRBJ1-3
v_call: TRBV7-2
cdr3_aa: CASGDRLPGNTIYF
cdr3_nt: TGTGCCAGCGGGGACAGGCTCCCTGGAAACACCATATATTTT

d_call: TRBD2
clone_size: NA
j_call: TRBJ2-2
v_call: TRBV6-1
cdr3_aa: CALSGSSTGELFF
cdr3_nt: TGTGCCTTGAGCGGGAGTTCCACCGGGGAGCTGTTTTTT

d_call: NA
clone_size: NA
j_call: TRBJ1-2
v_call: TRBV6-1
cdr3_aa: CASSPTEIYGYTF
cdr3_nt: TGTGCCAGCAGCCCGACAGAGATCTATGGCTACACCTTC